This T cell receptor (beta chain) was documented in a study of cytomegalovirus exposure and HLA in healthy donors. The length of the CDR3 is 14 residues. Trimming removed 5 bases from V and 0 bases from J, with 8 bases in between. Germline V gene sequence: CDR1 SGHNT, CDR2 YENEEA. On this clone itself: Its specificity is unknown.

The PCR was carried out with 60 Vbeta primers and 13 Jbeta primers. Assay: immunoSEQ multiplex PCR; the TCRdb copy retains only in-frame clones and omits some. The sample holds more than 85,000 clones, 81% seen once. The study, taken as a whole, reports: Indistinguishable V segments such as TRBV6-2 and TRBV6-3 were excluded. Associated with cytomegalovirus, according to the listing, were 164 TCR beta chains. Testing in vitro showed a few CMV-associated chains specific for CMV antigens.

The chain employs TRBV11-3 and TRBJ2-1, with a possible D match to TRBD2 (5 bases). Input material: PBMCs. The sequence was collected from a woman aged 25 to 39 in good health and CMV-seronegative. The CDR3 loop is CASSLGGSYNEQFF. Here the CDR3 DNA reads TGTGCCAGCAGCCTAGGAGGCTCCTACAATGAGCAGTTCTTC.